Below, one T cell receptor beta chain is given with its context. Its antigen is undetermined. The sample comes from a study of T-cell memory formation after mild COVID-19. Findings and caveats of the study: Contracting CD4+ clones lay largely in CM and EM, with CD8+ ones residing in EMRA. Clones shrinking from day 15 to 85 showed even CD4/CD8 mixes; later expanders tilted CD4+.

MiXCR, run by TCRdb on the 5' RACE reads, gives a single entry per CDR3 protein. The sample holds under 700,000 distinct CDR3 sequences, 20% seen once. Germline CDR1 SGHRS, CDR2 YFSETQ. The V and J ends lost 4 bases and 2 bases, in that order; junction bases with no gene match: 7. This CDR3 has 15 residues. The receptor comes from an adult woman who had mild COVID-19 (a few samples of this study predate the infection). Cell type and time point are not known. Sequencing used PBMCs or a T cell subset sorted from them (not recorded which). The chain couples TRBV5-1 to TRBJ2-5; 8 bases map to TRBD1. The CDR3 reads CASSLLGQGQETQYF. In nucleotides, the CDR3 is TGCGCCAGCAGCCTCCTAGGACAGGGACAAGAGACCCAGTACTTC.